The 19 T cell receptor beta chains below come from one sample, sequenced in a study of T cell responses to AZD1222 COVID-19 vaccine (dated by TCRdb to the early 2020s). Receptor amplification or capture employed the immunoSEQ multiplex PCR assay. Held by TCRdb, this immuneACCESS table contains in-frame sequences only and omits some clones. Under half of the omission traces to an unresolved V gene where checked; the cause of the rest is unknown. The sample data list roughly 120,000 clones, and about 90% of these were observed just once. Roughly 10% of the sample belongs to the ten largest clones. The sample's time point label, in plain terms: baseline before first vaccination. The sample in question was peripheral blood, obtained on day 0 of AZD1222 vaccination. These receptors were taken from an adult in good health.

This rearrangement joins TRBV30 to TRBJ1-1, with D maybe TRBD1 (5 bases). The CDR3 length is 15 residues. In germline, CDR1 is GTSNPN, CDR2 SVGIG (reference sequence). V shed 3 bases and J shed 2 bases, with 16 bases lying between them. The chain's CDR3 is CAWRIEGLSNTEAFF. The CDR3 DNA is TGTGCCTGGAGGATTGAGGGACTGTCAAACACTGAAGCTTTCTTT.

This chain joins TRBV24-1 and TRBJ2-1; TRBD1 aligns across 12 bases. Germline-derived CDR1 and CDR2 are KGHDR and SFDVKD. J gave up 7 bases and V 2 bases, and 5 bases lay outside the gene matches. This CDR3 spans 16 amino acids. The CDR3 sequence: CATSDYRDRGQNEQFF. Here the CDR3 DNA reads TGTGCCACCAGTGATTACCGGGACAGGGGGCAAAATGAGCAGTTCTTC.

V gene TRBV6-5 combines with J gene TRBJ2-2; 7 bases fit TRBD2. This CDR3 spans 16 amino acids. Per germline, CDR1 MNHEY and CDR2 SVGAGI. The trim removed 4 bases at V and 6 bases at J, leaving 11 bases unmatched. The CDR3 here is CASSSLAGTTAGELFF. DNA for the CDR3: TGTGCCAGCAGTTCATTAGCGGGTACTACCGCCGGGGAGCTGTTTTTT.

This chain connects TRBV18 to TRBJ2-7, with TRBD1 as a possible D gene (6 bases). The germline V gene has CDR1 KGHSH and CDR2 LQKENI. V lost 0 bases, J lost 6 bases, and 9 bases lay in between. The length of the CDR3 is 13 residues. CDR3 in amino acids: CASSPPTGSEQYF. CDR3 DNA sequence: TGTGCCAGCTCACCACCAACAGGGAGCGAGCAGTACTTC.

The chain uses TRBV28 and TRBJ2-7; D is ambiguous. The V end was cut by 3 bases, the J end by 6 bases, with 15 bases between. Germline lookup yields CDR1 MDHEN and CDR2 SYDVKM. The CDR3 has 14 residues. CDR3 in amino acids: CASSFRIGSTEQYF. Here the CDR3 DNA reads TGTGCCAGCAGTTTTCGCATAGGATCTACCGAGCAGTACTTC.

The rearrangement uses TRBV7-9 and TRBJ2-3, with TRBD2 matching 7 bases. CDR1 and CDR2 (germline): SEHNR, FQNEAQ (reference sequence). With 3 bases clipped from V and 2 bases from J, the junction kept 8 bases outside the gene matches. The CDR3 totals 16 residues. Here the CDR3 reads CASSFRRLADTDTQYF. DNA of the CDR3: TGTGCCAGCAGCTTCCGGAGGCTAGCGGACACAGATACGCAGTATTTT.

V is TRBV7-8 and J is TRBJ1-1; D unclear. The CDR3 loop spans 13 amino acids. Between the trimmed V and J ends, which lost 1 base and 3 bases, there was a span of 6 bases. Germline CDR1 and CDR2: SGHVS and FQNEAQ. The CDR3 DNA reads TGTGCCAGCAGCTTAGGGCCGGACACTGAAGCTTTCTTT. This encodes CASSLGPDTEAFF.

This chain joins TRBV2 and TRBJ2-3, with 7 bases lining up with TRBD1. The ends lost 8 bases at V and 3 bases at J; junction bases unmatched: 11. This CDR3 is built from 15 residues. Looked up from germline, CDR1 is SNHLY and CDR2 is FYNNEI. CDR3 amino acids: CASGVPGQRTDTQYF. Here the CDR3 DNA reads TGTGCCAGCGGGGTACCGGGACAGCGAACAGATACGCAGTATTTT.

The CDR3 loop reads CASSFGTGVYEQYF. The CDR3 DNA is TGTGCCAGCAGCTTCGGGACAGGGGTCTACGAGCAGTACTTC. This chain uses TRBV7-9 with TRBJ2-7, with TRBD1 matching 10 bases. The germline gives CDR1 SEHNR, CDR2 FQNEAQ (reference sequence). The J segment lost 3 bases and the V segment lost 3 bases, leaving 2 bases of the junction unmatched. The CDR3 spans 14 residues.

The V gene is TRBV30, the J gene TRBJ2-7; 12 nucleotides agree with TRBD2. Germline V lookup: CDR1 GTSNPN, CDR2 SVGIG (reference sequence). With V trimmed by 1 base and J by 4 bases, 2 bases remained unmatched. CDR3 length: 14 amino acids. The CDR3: CAWSDTSGRYEQYF. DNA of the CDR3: TGTGCCTGGAGTGATACTAGCGGGAGGTACGAGCAGTACTTC.

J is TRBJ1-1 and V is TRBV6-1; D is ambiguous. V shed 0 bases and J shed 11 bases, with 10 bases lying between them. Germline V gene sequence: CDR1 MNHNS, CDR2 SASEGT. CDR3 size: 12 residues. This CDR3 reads CASSEAWTEAFF. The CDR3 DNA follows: TGTGCCAGCAGTGAAGCTTGGACGGAGGCTTTCTTT.

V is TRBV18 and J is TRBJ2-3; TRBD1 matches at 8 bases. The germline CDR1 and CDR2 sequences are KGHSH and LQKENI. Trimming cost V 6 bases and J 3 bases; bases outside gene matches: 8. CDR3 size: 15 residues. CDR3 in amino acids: CASSLRQGRTDTQYF. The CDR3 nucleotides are TGTGCCAGCTCCCTTCGACAGGGGAGGACAGATACGCAGTATTTT. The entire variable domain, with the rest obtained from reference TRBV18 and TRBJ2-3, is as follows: NAGVMQNPRHLVRRRGQEARLRCSPMKGHSHVYWYRQLPEEGLKFMVYLQKENIIDESGMPKERFSAEFPKEGPSILRIQQVVRGDSAAYFCASSLRQGRTDTQYFGPGTRLTVL.

The DNA for the CDR3 is TGTGCCAGCAGTTATGACAGGGGGCCGACCTACGAGCAGTACTTC. It translates to CASSYDRGPTYEQYF. This chain connects TRBV6-5 to TRBJ2-7; 10 nucleotides line up with TRBD1. This CDR3 is built from 15 residues. Looked up from germline, CDR1 is MNHEY and CDR2 is SVGAGI. The junction had 4 bases not matched to a gene; V was cut back by 3 bases and J by 2 bases.

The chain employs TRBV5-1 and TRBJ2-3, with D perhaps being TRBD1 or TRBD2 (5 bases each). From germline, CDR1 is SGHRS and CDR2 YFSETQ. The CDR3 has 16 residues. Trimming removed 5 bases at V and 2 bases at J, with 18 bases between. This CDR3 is CASRIARDVYTDTQYF. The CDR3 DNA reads TGCGCCAGCAGGATCGCACGGGACGTATACACAGATACGCAGTATTTT.

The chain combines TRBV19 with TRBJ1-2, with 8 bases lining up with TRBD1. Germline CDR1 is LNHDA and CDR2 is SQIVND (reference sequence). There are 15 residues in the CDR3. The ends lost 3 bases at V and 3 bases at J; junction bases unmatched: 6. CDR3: CASSIPGGTDYGYTF. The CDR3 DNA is TGTGCCAGTAGTATCCCAGGGGGCACCGACTATGGCTACACCTTC.

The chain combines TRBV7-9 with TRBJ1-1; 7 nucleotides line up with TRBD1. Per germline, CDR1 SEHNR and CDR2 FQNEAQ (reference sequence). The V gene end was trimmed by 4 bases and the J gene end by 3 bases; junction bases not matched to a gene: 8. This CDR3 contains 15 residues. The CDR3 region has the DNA TGTGCCAGCAGCTACGACCGGGACAGAGACACTGAAGCTTTCTTT. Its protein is CASSYDRDRDTEAFF.

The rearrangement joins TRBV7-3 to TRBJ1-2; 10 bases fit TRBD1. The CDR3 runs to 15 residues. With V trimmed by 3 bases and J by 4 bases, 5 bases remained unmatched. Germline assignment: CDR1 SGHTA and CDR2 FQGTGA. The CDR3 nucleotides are TGTGCCAGCAGCTTGGGACAGGGGACCTTCTATGGCTACACCTTC. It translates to CASSLGQGTFYGYTF.

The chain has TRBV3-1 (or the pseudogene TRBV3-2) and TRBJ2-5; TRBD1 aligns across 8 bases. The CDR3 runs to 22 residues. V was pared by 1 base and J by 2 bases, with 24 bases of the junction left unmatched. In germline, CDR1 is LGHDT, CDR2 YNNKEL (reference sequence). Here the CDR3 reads CASSQGTDRLYRGIPTQETQYF. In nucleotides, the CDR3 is TGTGCCAGCAGCCAAGGGACCGATCGTCTTTACAGGGGGATACCCACTCAAGAGACCCAGTACTTC.

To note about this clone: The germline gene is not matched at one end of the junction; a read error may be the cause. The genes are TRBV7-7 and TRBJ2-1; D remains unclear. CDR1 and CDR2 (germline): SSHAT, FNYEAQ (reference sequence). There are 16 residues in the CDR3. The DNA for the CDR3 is TGTGCTAGCAGCTTAGCAACGGTCCCACCCTACAATGAGCAGTTCTTC. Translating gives CASSLATVPPYNEQFF.